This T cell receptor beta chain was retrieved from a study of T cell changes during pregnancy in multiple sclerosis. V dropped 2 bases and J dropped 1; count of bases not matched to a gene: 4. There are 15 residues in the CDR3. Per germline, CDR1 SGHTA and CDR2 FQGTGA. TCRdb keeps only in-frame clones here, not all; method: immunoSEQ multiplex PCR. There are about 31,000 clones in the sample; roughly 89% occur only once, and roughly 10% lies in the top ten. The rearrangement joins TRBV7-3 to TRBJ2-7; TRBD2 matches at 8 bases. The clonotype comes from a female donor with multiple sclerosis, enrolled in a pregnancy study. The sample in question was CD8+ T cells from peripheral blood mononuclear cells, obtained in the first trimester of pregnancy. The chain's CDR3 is CASSLGSGVSYEQYF. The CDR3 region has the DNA TGTGCCAGCAGCTTAGGTAGCGGGGTTTCCTACGAGCAGTACTTC.